Following are 30 T cell receptor beta chains from one sample sequenced in a study of T cells after yellow fever vaccination. Using its own MiXCR run on the 5' RACE reads, TCRdb lists one record per CDR3 protein. The top ten clones hold over 25% of a sample with about 50,000 distinct CDR3 sequences, 6% to 8% of them seen once. Here the sequenced sample was CD8+ T cells sorted from PBMCs, taken more than 13 days after the first yellow fever vaccination. Every receptor here comes from a man between 18 and 29 years old who received the YFV17D yellow fever vaccine.

There are a few counts of this clonotype. The chain employs TRBV7-9 and TRBJ2-1; TRBD1 is a possible D gene (5 bases). V lost 5 bases, J lost 1 base, and 12 bases lay in between. This CDR3 comprises 15 residues. Germline CDR1 is SEHNR and CDR2 is FQNEAQ (reference sequence). The CDR3 DNA reads as TGTGCCAGCAGCAGCCGACAGACATCCTACAATGAGCAGTTCTTC. This codes for CASSSRQTSYNEQFF. The variable domain in full, with the rest retrieved from reference TRBV7-9 and TRBJ2-1, is DTGVSQNPRHKITKRGQNVTFRCDPISEHNRLYWYRQTLGQGPEFLTYFQNEAQLEKSRLLSDRFSAERPKGSFSTLEIQRTEQGDSAMYLCASSSRQTSYNEQFFGPGTRLTVL.

This clonotype showed up many times. The genes are TRBV12-3 or TRBV12-4 and TRBJ1-4, with unresolved D. V was trimmed by 6 bases and J by 8 bases, leaving 16 bases between them. The CDR3 sequence is 14 residues long. CDR3 region: CASSYGRTGEKLFF. The CDR3 nucleotides read TGTGCCAGCAGCTACGGTCGGACGGGCGAAAAACTGTTTTTT.

This clonotype was seen ten or more times. The V and J genes are TRBV20-1 and TRBJ2-7; maybe TRBD2 (6 bases). The germline CDR1 and CDR2 sequences are DFQATT and SNEGSKA (reference sequence). V lost 0 bases and J 4 bases, leaving 10 bases between the germline ends. The CDR3 extends over 13 amino acids. In nucleotides, the CDR3 is TGCAGTGCTAGAGATCTGGGGGGTTACGAGCAGTACGTC. It translates to CSARDLGGYEQYV.

The chain links TRBV4-3 to TRBJ1-5, with TRBD1 as a possible D gene (5 bases). This CDR3 contains 15 residues. V lost 0 bases to trimming and J lost 5 bases, with 11 bases between them. CDR1 LGHNA and CDR2 YSLEER come from the germline V gene. CDR3 in DNA: TGCGCCAGCAGCCAAGATCGGCAGGGATATCAGCCCCAGCATTTT. It codes for CASSQDRQGYQPQHF.

This clonotype was observed at least ten times. V gene TRBV4-3 combines with J gene TRBJ1-1; D not certain. V lost 0 bases to trimming and J lost 1 base, with 15 bases between them. This CDR3 is 17 amino acids long. Germline V gene sequence: CDR1 LGHNA, CDR2 YSLEER. CDR3 bases: TGCGCCAGCAGCCAAGATACATCATTGGCAGGGAACACTGAAGCTTTCTTT. Its translation is CASSQDTSLAGNTEAFF.

This clonotype came up many times. V usage is TRBV7-9 and J usage is TRBJ1-1; 7 bases are shared with TRBD1. Germline-derived CDR1 and CDR2 are SEHNR and FQNEAQ (reference sequence). V lost 6 bases, J lost 1 base, and 8 bases stayed unmatched. The CDR3 has 15 amino acids. The CDR3 sequence: CASSINRGENTEAFF. The CDR3 DNA reads as TGTGCCAGCAGTATCAACAGGGGAGAGAACACTGAAGCTTTCTTT.

The gene calls are TRBV4-3 and TRBJ2-1; D unclear. Germline-derived CDR1 and CDR2 are LGHNA and YSLEER. CDR3 size: 14 residues. Trimming cost V 0 bases and J 9 bases, with 12 bases left between them. The CDR3 spells CASSQDSLLGEQFF. The CDR3 DNA sequence: TGCGCCAGCAGCCAAGATTCCCTCCTTGGTGAGCAGTTCTTC.

This clonotype occurred many times. The rearrangement uses TRBV20-1 and TRBJ2-3; 15 bases are a match to TRBD2. V was clipped by 4 bases and J by 1 base; unmatched bases: 12. Germline V gene lookup returns CDR1 DFQATT and CDR2 SNEGSKA (reference sequence). The CDR3 has 19 residues. CDR3 in amino acids: CSANKGLAGGIAGTDTQYF. The DNA of the CDR3 is TGCAGTGCTAACAAGGGACTAGCGGGGGGTATTGCGGGCACAGATACGCAGTATTTT.

About this clonotype itself: A single base separates this from a much larger clone, so it may be a read error. The J gene is TRBJ2-3, the V gene TRBV11-3, with D tentatively TRBD1 or TRBD2 (5 bases each). CDR3 size: 16 residues. Germline V gene sequence: CDR1 SGHNT, CDR2 YENEEA. V lost 5 bases and J lost 4, with 19 bases in between. This CDR3 is CASSPRNIRGSDTQYF. The CDR3 DNA follows: TGTGCCAGCAGCCCGCGGAACATCCGGGGCTCAGATACGCAGTATTTT.

Ten or more counts support this clonotype. The chain couples TRBV5-1 to TRBJ2-7, with D unresolved. This CDR3 contains 13 residues. V lost 2 bases, J lost 0 bases, and 6 bases lay in between. Germline loops: CDR1 SGHRS, CDR2 YFSETQ. The CDR3 sequence is CASSFRPSYEQYV. The CDR3 DNA reads TGCGCCAGCAGCTTCCGGCCCTCCTACGAGCAGTACGTC.

This clonotype was recorded at least ten times. V usage is TRBV27 and J usage is TRBJ2-7; 9 bases agree with TRBD1. V was pared by 5 bases and J by 5 bases, with 7 bases of the junction left unmatched. The CDR3 is made up of 14 amino acids. Looked up from germline, CDR1 is MNHEY and CDR2 is SMNVEV (reference sequence). CDR3 DNA: TGTGCCAGCAGTCGCCGGGACAGGGACCACGAGCAGTACTTC. It translates to CASSRRDRDHEQYF.

There are many counts of this clonotype. The rearrangement joins TRBV28 to TRBJ1-1; D gene ambiguous. V gave up 6 bases and J gave up 2 bases, with 7 bases separating them. Germline CDR1 and CDR2: MDHEN and SYDVKM. The CDR3 has 12 residues. CDR3 protein: CASRESNTEAFF. The CDR3 DNA follows: TGTGCCAGCAGGGAAAGCAACACTGAAGCTTTCTTT.

This CDR3 reads CASSQEVAAQSTDTQYF. CDR3 bases: TGTGCCAGCAGCCAAGAGGTCGCAGCTCAAAGCACAGATACGCAGTATTTT. V gene TRBV3-1 combines with J gene TRBJ2-3; D unclear. The CDR3 has 17 amino acids. Germline V gives CDR1 LGHDT, CDR2 YNNKEL (reference sequence). The V end was cut by 0 bases, the J end by 0 bases, with 13 bases between.

This clonotype was seen ten or more times. The chain is built from TRBV5-6 and TRBJ1-1; D uncertain. Germline V gene sequence: CDR1 SGHDT, CDR2 YYEEEE. CDR3 length: 12 residues. V lost 0 bases and J lost 7, with 7 bases in between. The CDR3 sequence: CASSLEGVEAFF. Written as DNA, the CDR3 is TGTGCCAGCAGCTTGGAGGGTGTTGAAGCTTTCTTT.

This clonotype was counted ten times or more. CDR3 in DNA: TGCGCCAGCAGCTTGGACAGGCAAGAGACCCAGTACTTC. Its protein product is CASSLDRQETQYF. The V call is TRBV5-1, the J call TRBJ2-5, with D tentatively TRBD1 (5 bases). The germline CDR1 and CDR2 sequences are SGHRS and YFSETQ. The CDR3 is 13 amino acids. Trimming cost V 0 bases and J 2 bases, with 5 bases left between them.

The sample holds many counts of this clonotype. V gene TRBV29-1 combines with J gene TRBJ2-2, with D perhaps matching TRBD1 or TRBD2 (5 bases each). With 4 bases removed from V and 1 base from J, the gap between germline ends came to 7 bases. The CDR3 sequence is 13 residues long. Germline CDR1 reads SQVTM; CDR2 reads ANQGSEA. The CDR3 DNA reads TGCAGCGTTGCTGGGGGGAACACCGGGGAGCTGTTTTTT. It is translated as CSVAGGNTGELFF.

This clonotype has at least ten counts. The chain combines TRBV5-1 with TRBJ2-2; TRBD1 agrees at 8 bases. CDR1 and CDR2 from the germline V gene are SGHRS and YFSETQ. V was clipped by 3 bases and J by 4 bases; unmatched bases: 5. This CDR3 is 15 amino acids long. The CDR3 protein is CASSSDRAPTGELFF. CDR3 DNA sequence: TGCGCCAGCAGCTCGGACAGGGCCCCCACCGGGGAGCTGTTTTTT.

This clonotype was seen at least ten times. This rearrangement joins TRBV27 to TRBJ1-5; no clear D. CDR3 length: 14 amino acids. Germline V gene data show CDR1 as MNHEY and CDR2 as SMNVEV (reference sequence). V lost 0 bases and J 1 base, leaving 4 bases between the germline ends. This chain's CDR3 is CASSLSWSNQPQHF. The DNA of the CDR3 is TGTGCCAGCAGTTTATCCTGGAGCAATCAGCCCCAGCATTTT.

This clonotype was detected ten times or more. V is TRBV29-1 and J is TRBJ2-1; the D is unclear. The germline gives CDR1 SQVTM, CDR2 ANQGSEA. V was cut by 0 bases and J by 8 bases, with 8 bases left in between. The CDR3 covers 12 residues. This CDR3 reads CSVEDNEDEQFF. CDR3 nucleotide sequence: TGCAGCGTTGAAGACAACGAAGATGAGCAGTTCTTC.

This clonotype showed up many times. The chain uses TRBV27 and TRBJ2-1; TRBD1 matches at 8 bases. V was pared by 6 bases and J by 3 bases, with 10 bases of the junction left unmatched. This CDR3 is 16 amino acids long. Germline V gives CDR1 MNHEY, CDR2 SMNVEV (reference sequence). CDR3 sequence reads: CASSSAGTGNYNEQFF. Written as DNA, the CDR3 is TGTGCCAGCAGCTCTGCCGGGACAGGAAACTACAATGAGCAGTTCTTC.

There are many counts of this clonotype. This chain uses TRBV28 with TRBJ1-5; D not resolved. The germline V gene has CDR1 MDHEN and CDR2 SYDVKM. Trimming cost V 9 bases and J 4 bases, with 13 bases left between them. This CDR3 has 13 residues. The DNA of the CDR3 is TGTGCCAGTGGACCGGAAAGTAATCAGCCCCAGCATTTT. Translating it yields CASGPESNQPQHF. Based on the CDR3 plus reference TRBV28 and TRBJ1-5, the full variable domain is DVKVTQSSRYLVKRTGEKVFLECVQDMDHENMFWYRQDPGLGLRLIYFSYDVKMKEKGDIPEGYSVSREKKERFSLILESASTNQTSMYLCASGPESNQPQHFGDGTRLSIL.

There are many counts of this clonotype. The rearrangement links TRBV15 to TRBJ2-7; 15 bases match TRBD2. Germline V gives CDR1 LNHNV, CDR2 YYDKDF (reference sequence). This CDR3 has 17 amino acids. V shed 4 bases, J shed 1 base, and the junction held 5 bases outside the gene matches. The CDR3 sequence is CATSTWTSGGASYEQYF. CDR3 DNA: TGTGCCACCAGCACTTGGACTAGCGGGGGGGCGTCCTACGAGCAGTACTTC.

This clonotype was picked up many times. The chain uses TRBV5-5 and TRBJ1-1; 9 bases are a match to TRBD1. The CDR3 runs 15 residues. In germline, CDR1 is SGHKS, CDR2 YYEKEE (reference sequence). V dropped 4 bases and J dropped 3; count of bases not matched to a gene: 7. DNA of the CDR3: TGTGCCAGCAGCCCTCACAGGGGGCTGTACACTGAAGCTTTCTTT. Its translation is CASSPHRGLYTEAFF.

In its sample, this clonotype was seen many times. The chain carries TRBV6-5 and TRBJ1-5; possibly TRBD1 for D (5 bases). The CDR3 has 13 residues. CDR1 and CDR2 (germline): MNHEY, SVGAGI. V was cut by 2 bases and J by 9 bases, with 11 bases left in between. The CDR3 DNA follows: TGTGCCAGCAGTTACACCCAGGGTGCGCCCCAGCATTTT. This translates into CASSYTQGAPQHF.

This clonotype was seen repeatedly, ten times or more. This rearrangement joins TRBV10-3 to TRBJ2-5; D is possibly TRBD1 or TRBD2 (5 bases each). CDR1 and CDR2 from the germline V gene are ENHRY and SYGVKD. The CDR3 covers 14 residues. The germline V and J ends were trimmed by 5 bases and 4 bases, with 14 bases remaining between them. CDR3 coding DNA: TGTGCCATCAGTCCAGGGTTCGGGGCAGAGACCCAGTACTTC. It yields the protein CAISPGFGAETQYF.

This clonotype was detected many times. The DNA for the CDR3 is TGTGCCATCAGTTCCAGGGGGCTAGAGACCCAGTACTTC. The encoded protein is CAISSRGLETQYF. The chain employs TRBV10-3 and TRBJ2-5, with TRBD1 identical over 8 bases. Germline CDR1 reads ENHRY; CDR2 reads SYGVKD. The CDR3 spans 13 residues. The J segment lost 4 bases and the V segment lost 5 bases, leaving 3 bases of the junction unmatched.

The chain links TRBV11-1 to TRBJ2-3; D is uncertain. V was clipped by 1 base and J by 5 bases, with 7 bases between them. CDR3 length: 13 amino acids. Germline values: CDR1 SGHAT, CDR2 FQDESV (reference sequence). The chain's CDR3 is CASSLEDGDTQYF. CDR3 nucleotides: TGTGCCAGCAGCTTAGAAGATGGAGATACGCAGTATTTT.

In this sample, this clonotype turned up many times. The chain couples TRBV6-6 to TRBJ2-3; D uncertain. V was clipped by 7 bases and J by 0 bases, with 8 bases between them. The CDR3 covers 13 residues. CDR1 is MNHNY and CDR2 is SVGAGI in the germline V gene (reference sequence). The CDR3 nucleotides read TGTGCCAGCAACCCGATTAGCACAGATACGCAGTATTTT. Protein: CASNPISTDTQYF.

J is TRBJ1-5 and V is TRBV9, with 7 positions matching TRBD1. This CDR3 spans 14 amino acids. The V gene's germline CDR1 is SGDLS and CDR2 YYNGEE. V trimming: 2 bases; J trimming: 4 bases; junction bases outside the gene matches: 3. CDR3 sequence (DNA): TGTGCCAGCAGCGTCACAGGGGAGAATCAGCCCCAGCATTTT. Translating gives CASSVTGENQPQHF. The full variable domain, its missing parts supplied by reference TRBV9 and TRBJ1-5, is DSGVTQTPKHLITATGQRVTLRCSPRSGDLSVYWYQQSLDQGLQFLIQYYNGEERAKGNILERFSAQQFPDLHSELNLSSLELGDSALYFCASSVTGENQPQHFGDGTRLSIL.

Note on this clonotype: A clone one base away is much larger, so this may be a read error. The rearrangement joins TRBV7-2 to TRBJ1-6; 9 positions agree with TRBD1. CDR1 and CDR2 from the germline V gene are SGHTA and FQGNSA. Trimming removed 5 bases from V and 10 bases from J; junction bases left unmatched: 12. The CDR3 has 16 residues. CDR3 protein: CASSPWTGEIKSPLHF. The CDR3 nucleotides read TGTGCCAGCAGCCCCTGGACAGGGGAGATTAAGTCACCCCTCCACTTT. The full variable domain, in which reference TRBV7-2 and TRBJ1-6 provide the parts outside the CDR3, is GAGVSQSPSNKVTEKGKDVELRCDPISGHTALYWYRQSLGQGLEFLIYFQGNSAPDKSGLPSDRFSAERTGGSVSTLTIQRTQQEDSAVYLCASSPWTGEIKSPLHFGNGTRLTVT.